This T cell receptor (beta chain) was recorded in a study of blood T cell repertoires in COVID-19. Sequencing used immunoSEQ multiplex PCR; TCRdb keeps in-frame clones, though not all of them. Of a few hundred thousand clones listed, more than 75% are singletons. Per germline, CDR1 WNHNN and CDR2 SYGVQD (reference sequence). Trimming cost V 2 bases and J 7 bases, with 14 bases left between them. The CDR3 extends over 14 amino acids. The chain couples TRBV10-1 to TRBJ1-2; D remains ambiguous. Specimen: PBMCs or T cells enriched from blood (not recorded which). The source of this sequence is a woman under 40 who had recovered from COVID-19. CDR3 nucleotides: TGCGCCAGCAGTGAGGACCCCATAACGGGTGGCTACACCTTC. Translating gives CASSEDPITGGYTF.